This T cell receptor beta chain appears in the sequencing data of a study of cytomegalovirus exposure and HLA in healthy donors. Per germline, CDR1 MGHDK and CDR2 SYGVNS. The CDR3 is 14 amino acids. V lost 3 bases to trimming and J lost 4 bases; unmatched junction nucleotides: 4. PCR was performed using 60 Vbeta and 13 Jbeta primers. The method was immunoSEQ multiplex PCR; TCRdb's version includes in-frame clones alone and lacks a portion of them. The sample has 150,000 to 200,000 clones; 60% to 80% are singletons. The specimen sequenced was PBMCs. The sequence was collected from a woman between 35 and 50 years old in good health and CMV-seropositive. V is TRBV25-1 and J is TRBJ1-1; 8 bases map to TRBD1. The CDR3 is CASSETGAGTEAFF. The CDR3 coding sequence is TGTGCCAGCAGTGAGACAGGGGCGGGCACTGAAGCTTTCTTT.